Shown below are 25 T cell receptor beta chains from a single sample sequenced in a study of molecular identifiers for immune sequencing clone quantification (dated by TCRdb to the late 2010s). Library prep was done by PCR. Sequencer: Illumina HiSeq 4000. TCRdb reran the public reads through fastp at Q25 and MiXCR, keeping productive beta chains. Here each entry gathers all rows of one CDR3 protein and keeps the most common genes and DNA. Here the sample has 23,000 or so distinct CDR3 sequences; 17% occur a single time. Clones ranked in the top ten supply roughly 1% of the sample. Material: naive CD8+ T cells from blood, with Jurkat cell RNA spiked in. According to the study, the label for this sample's cell subset or site signals: FACS-sorted CD8+CD4-CCR7+CD45RA+ naive T cells. These TCRs come from a human donor in good health. Some libraries in this study had Jurkat cell RNA spiked in.

This clonotype is termed medium-sized. The rearrangement links TRBV7-2 to TRBJ2-1; the D is unclear. CDR3 length equals 12 residues. Germline lookup yields CDR1 SGHTA and CDR2 FQGNSA. Trimming pared 2 bases from V and 3 bases from J, leaving 2 bases between. The CDR3 loop reads CASSLIYNEQFF. CDR3 coding DNA: TGTGCCAGCAGCTTAATCTACAATGAGCAGTTCTTC.

This clonotype was counted at least ten times. The chain links TRBV6-2 or TRBV6-3 to TRBJ1-5; no reliable D call. Trimming took off 2 bases at V and 0 bases at J, with 17 bases between the two ends. Germline values: CDR1 MNHEY, CDR2 SVGEGT. The CDR3 sequence is 18 residues long. This CDR3 reads CASSYVALSHYSNQPQHF. The CDR3 DNA reads TGTGCCAGCAGTTACGTTGCGTTGTCCCATTATAGCAATCAGCCCCAGCATTTT.

In this sample, this clonotype is medium-sized. V and J are TRBV7-2 and TRBJ1-5; D gene uncertain. CDR1 SGHTA and CDR2 FQGNSA come from the germline V gene. The CDR3 runs 13 residues. Between the trimmed V and J ends, which lost 0 bases and 6 bases, there was a span of 6 bases. CDR3 bases: TGTGCCAGCAGCTTAGCAGTGGGTCAGCCCCAGCATTTT. Residues: CASSLAVGQPQHF.

In this sample, this clonotype turned up many times. The genes are TRBV10-3 and TRBJ2-1; perhaps D is TRBD1 or TRBD2 (5 bases each). Germline V gives CDR1 ENHRY, CDR2 SYGVKD. The germline V and J ends were trimmed by 3 bases and 8 bases, with 29 bases remaining between them. The CDR3 runs to 19 residues. The CDR3 reads CAISDPQNLARASEDEQFF. CDR3 nucleotide sequence: TGTGCCATCAGTGATCCCCAGAACCTAGCCAGGGCGAGTGAGGATGAGCAGTTCTTC.

Remarks on this clonotype: Since a much larger clone is just one base distant, this may be a read error. The chain carries TRBV4-3 and TRBJ2-3; 9 bases are a match to TRBD1. Per the germline V gene, CDR1 is LGHNA and CDR2 is YSLEER. The CDR3 loop spans 16 amino acids. CDR3 protein: CASSQDGTGRTDTQSF. The CDR3 DNA follows: TGCGCCAGCAGCCAAGATGGGACAGGGCGGACAGATACGCAGTCTTTT.

This clonotype was observed at least ten times. The chain carries TRBV4-2 and TRBJ1-3, with D unclear. Looked up from germline, CDR1 is LGHNA and CDR2 is YNFKEQ. This CDR3 has 17 residues. Trimming pared 4 bases from V and 0 bases from J, leaving 16 bases between. CDR3 nucleotide sequence: TGTGCCAGCAGCCTGTGGGAAGGCCAGTACTCTGGAAACACCATATATTTT. Encoded protein: CASSLWEGQYSGNTIYF.

The gene calls are TRBV19 and TRBJ2-7, with D unclear. This CDR3 region has 14 residues. The germline V gene has CDR1 LNHDA and CDR2 SQIVND (reference sequence). Trimming removed 6 bases at V and 7 bases at J, with 19 bases between. The CDR3 is CASREAPQCCEQYF. As DNA, the CDR3 is TGTGCCAGTAGAGAGGCACCCCAGTGTTGTGAGCAGTACTTC.

Of note for this clonotype: In this CDR3 the conserved last residue, phenylalanine or tryptophan, is missing, so a read error is likely. The V and J genes are TRBV4-2 and TRBJ2-5; D remains unclear. Per germline, CDR1 LGHNA and CDR2 YNFKEQ. Trimming stripped 2 bases from V and 3 bases from J, with 1 base between. This CDR3 comprises 11 residues. The CDR3 DNA sequence: TGTGCCAGCAGCCAAAAAGAGACCCAGTACCTC. Its translation is CASSQKETQYL.

This clonotype was observed many times. The CDR3 loop reads CASSPMDRVPYEQYF. The DNA of the CDR3 is TGTGCCAGCAGCCCGATGGACAGGGTGCCCTACGAGCAGTACTTC. The chain employs TRBV5-5 and TRBJ2-7; 8 bases are a match to TRBD1. After removal of 4 bases from V and 2 bases from J, the junction contained 8 bases not matched to a gene. The germline V gene encodes CDR1 SGHKS and CDR2 YYEKEE (reference sequence). The CDR3 covers 15 residues.

This clonotype was detected many times. The chain links TRBV12-3 or TRBV12-4 to TRBJ1-5, with 12 bases that match TRBD1. The trim removed 5 bases at V and 6 bases at J, leaving 11 bases unmatched. CDR3 size: 17 residues. The CDR3, as DNA: TGTGCCAGCAGTGCGTCGGGACAGGGGGCGCGAGGTCAGCCCCAGCATTTT. It is translated as CASSASGQGARGQPQHF.

This clonotype has only a few counts. A much larger clone sits a single nucleotide away, making a read error possible. V is TRBV28 and J is TRBJ2-5, with D unclear. The V end lost 3 bases, the J end lost 1 base, and 12 bases lay between the germline ends. In germline, CDR1 is MDHEN, CDR2 SYDVKM. The CDR3 length is 15 residues. This CDR3 is CASSLAPDGQETQYF. CDR3 coding DNA: TGTGCCAGCAGTTTGGCCCCGGACGGCCAAGAGACCCAGTACTTC.

About this clonotype: A single base separates this from a much larger clone, so it may be a read error. The chain links TRBV11-2 to TRBJ2-2; TRBD2 aligns across 7 bases. After removal of 1 base from V and 4 bases from J, the junction contained 12 bases not matched to a gene. Germline loops: CDR1 SGHAT, CDR2 FQNNGV. The CDR3 runs to 18 residues. In nucleotides, the CDR3 is TGTGCCAGCAGCTTAGTGTCTTCTCTAGCGGTGATCACCGGGGAGCTGTTTTTT. Encoded protein: CASSLVSSLAVITGELFF.

This clonotype is labeled as medium-sized (0.01 to 0.1%). This sequence joins TRBV29-1 and TRBJ1-2; D is uncertain. Trimming took 1 base from V and 1 from J, leaving 10 bases between them. From germline, CDR1 is SQVTM and CDR2 ANQGSEA. The CDR3 contains 14 residues. CDR3: CSVEGLNHNYGYTF. CDR3 DNA sequence: TGCAGCGTTGAAGGGCTAAATCATAACTATGGCTACACCTTC.

This clonotype was counted many times. The V call is TRBV30, the J call TRBJ2-2; perhaps TRBD2 as D (6 bases). V shed 5 bases and J shed 3 bases, with 16 bases lying between them. Looked up from germline, CDR1 is GTSNPN and CDR2 is SVGIG (reference sequence). This CDR3 is built from 15 residues. Here the CDR3 DNA reads TGTGCCTGGGATCCCCGGGACTCTTACACCGGGGAGCTGTTTTTT. This codes for CAWDPRDSYTGELFF.

The rearrangement joins TRBV6-6 to TRBJ1-5, with 9 positions matching TRBD1. Germline-derived CDR1 and CDR2 are MNHNY and SVGAGI (reference sequence). The CDR3 extends over 19 amino acids. The trim removed 4 bases at V and 0 bases at J, leaving 13 bases unmatched. DNA for the CDR3: TGTGCCAGCAGTTGCGTGGCCGGGACAGGGACGTATAGCAATCAGCCCCAGCATTTT. Its translation: CASSCVAGTGTYSNQPQHF.

By sample share, this clonotype is medium-sized. The chain recombines TRBV28 with TRBJ2-3; 12 nucleotides match TRBD2. The CDR3 length is 15 residues. V trimming: 6 bases; J trimming: 4 bases; junction bases outside the gene matches: 5. Per germline, CDR1 MDHEN and CDR2 SYDVKM. CDR3 loop: CASSKTSGSPDTQYF. The CDR3 DNA sequence: TGTGCCAGCAGCAAGACTAGCGGGAGTCCAGATACGCAGTATTTT. Supplemented by reference TRBV28 and TRBJ2-3, the full variable domain reads DVKVTQSSRYLVKRTGEKVFLECVQDMDHENMFWYRQDPGLGLRLIYFSYDVKMKEKGDIPEGYSVSREKKERFSLILESASTNQTSMYLCASSKTSGSPDTQYFGPGTRLTVL.

The table lists this clonotype with many counts. Written as DNA, the CDR3 is TGCGCCAGCAGCCAAGATCGGGCCGGGGGGGGCACAGATACGCAGTATTTT. Translation: CASSQDRAGGGTDTQYF. The chain links TRBV4-3 to TRBJ2-3; 8 nucleotides line up with TRBD2. Per the germline V gene, CDR1 is LGHNA and CDR2 is YSLEER. This CDR3 is built from 17 residues. V dropped 0 bases and J dropped 1; count of bases not matched to a gene: 6.

By proportion, this clonotype is medium-sized. V is TRBV4-2 and J is TRBJ2-4; maybe TRBD1 (5 bases). The germline gives CDR1 LGHNA, CDR2 YNFKEQ. With 0 bases removed from V and 11 bases from J, the gap between germline ends came to 14 bases. The CDR3 loop spans 14 amino acids. The CDR3 spells CASSQDEVPRVQYF. The CDR3 nucleotides read TGTGCCAGCAGCCAAGATGAGGTCCCCAGGGTTCAGTACTTC.

This clonotype was counted ten times or more. The rearrangement links TRBV24-1 to TRBJ2-2; D call uncertain. From germline, CDR1 is KGHDR and CDR2 SFDVKD. V lost 5 bases and J lost 4, with 13 bases in between. This CDR3 region has 15 residues. The CDR3 sequence: CATSGAIPGTGELFF. The CDR3, as DNA: TGTGCCACCAGTGGCGCGATTCCGGGCACCGGGGAGCTGTTTTTT.

This clonotype was recorded at least ten times. The chain carries TRBV6-5 and TRBJ2-1; no reliable D call. This CDR3 has 12 amino acids. V was trimmed by 11 bases and J by 2 bases, leaving 10 bases between them. Germline loops: CDR1 MNHEY, CDR2 SVGAGI. The chain's CDR3 is CAVTGPYNEQFF. In nucleotides, the CDR3 is TGTGCCGTGACTGGACCCTACAATGAGCAGTTCTTC.

As concerns this clonotype: A clone one base away is much larger, so this may be a read error. V gene TRBV5-1 combines with J gene TRBJ1-1; D remains unclear. The CDR3 spans 14 residues. The germline CDR1 and CDR2 sequences are SGHRS and YFSETQ. V was cut by 3 bases and J by 1 base, with 10 bases left in between. CDR3 DNA: TGCGCCAGCAGCTCGGCAGGCCAGAACACTGAAGCTTTCTTT. This sequence encodes CASSSAGQNTEAFF. The full variable domain, its missing parts supplied by reference TRBV5-1 and TRBJ1-1, is KAGVTQTPRYLIKTRGQQVTLSCSPISGHRSVSWYQQTPGQGLQFLFEYFSETQRNKGNFPGRFSGRQFSNSRSEMNVSTLELGDSALYLCASSSAGQNTEAFFGQGTRLTVV.

This clonotype was observed at least ten times. The CDR3 here is CASSLAGNTIYF. The DNA for the CDR3 is TGTGCCAGCAGTTTAGCTGGAAACACCATATATTTT. The chain combines TRBV28 with TRBJ1-3, with D uncertain. The CDR3 consists of 12 residues. The germline V and J ends were trimmed by 2 bases and 2 bases, with 1 base remaining between them. The V gene's germline CDR1 is MDHEN and CDR2 SYDVKM.

Remarks on this clonotype: This clone may be a read error of a much larger clone one base away. The chain uses TRBV7-6 and TRBJ2-3, with D tentatively TRBD2 (6 bases). The CDR3 runs 16 residues. CDR1 and CDR2 from the germline V gene are SGHVS and FNYEAQ. V lost 0 bases, J lost 2 bases, and 12 bases lay in between. CDR3 coding DNA: TGTGCCAGCAGCTTAGCCGGCGGGATGTACACAGATACGCAGTATTTT. This encodes CASSLAGGMYTDTQYF.

The table lists this clonotype with many counts. CDR3 sequence reads: CASSDSSASVYEQYF. In DNA, the CDR3 is TGTGCCAGCAGTGATTCTAGTGCGTCTGTCTACGAGCAGTACTTC. The gene calls are TRBV6-1 and TRBJ2-7; D is unclear. This CDR3 has 15 residues. Germline CDR1 MNHNS, CDR2 SASEGT. The V gene lost 3 bases and the J gene lost 3 bases, with 15 bases spanning the gap.

With regard to this clonotype: The junction does not match germline at one end; this may be a read error. This chain links TRBV11-2 with TRBJ2-5; D uncertain. The CDR3 length is 15 residues. CDR1 SGHAT and CDR2 FQNNGV come from the germline V gene. This chain's CDR3 is CASSLGGSDQGTQYF. The CDR3 nucleotides read TGTGCCAGCAGCTTAGGTGGGTCAGACCAAGGGACCCAGTACTTC. Supplemented by reference TRBV11-2 and TRBJ2-5, the full variable domain reads EAGVAQSPRYKIIEKRQSVAFWCNPISGHATLYWYQQILGQGPKLLIQFQNNGVVDDSQLPKDRFSAERLKGVDSTLKIQPAKLEDSAVYLCASSLGGSDQGTQYFGPGTRLLVL.